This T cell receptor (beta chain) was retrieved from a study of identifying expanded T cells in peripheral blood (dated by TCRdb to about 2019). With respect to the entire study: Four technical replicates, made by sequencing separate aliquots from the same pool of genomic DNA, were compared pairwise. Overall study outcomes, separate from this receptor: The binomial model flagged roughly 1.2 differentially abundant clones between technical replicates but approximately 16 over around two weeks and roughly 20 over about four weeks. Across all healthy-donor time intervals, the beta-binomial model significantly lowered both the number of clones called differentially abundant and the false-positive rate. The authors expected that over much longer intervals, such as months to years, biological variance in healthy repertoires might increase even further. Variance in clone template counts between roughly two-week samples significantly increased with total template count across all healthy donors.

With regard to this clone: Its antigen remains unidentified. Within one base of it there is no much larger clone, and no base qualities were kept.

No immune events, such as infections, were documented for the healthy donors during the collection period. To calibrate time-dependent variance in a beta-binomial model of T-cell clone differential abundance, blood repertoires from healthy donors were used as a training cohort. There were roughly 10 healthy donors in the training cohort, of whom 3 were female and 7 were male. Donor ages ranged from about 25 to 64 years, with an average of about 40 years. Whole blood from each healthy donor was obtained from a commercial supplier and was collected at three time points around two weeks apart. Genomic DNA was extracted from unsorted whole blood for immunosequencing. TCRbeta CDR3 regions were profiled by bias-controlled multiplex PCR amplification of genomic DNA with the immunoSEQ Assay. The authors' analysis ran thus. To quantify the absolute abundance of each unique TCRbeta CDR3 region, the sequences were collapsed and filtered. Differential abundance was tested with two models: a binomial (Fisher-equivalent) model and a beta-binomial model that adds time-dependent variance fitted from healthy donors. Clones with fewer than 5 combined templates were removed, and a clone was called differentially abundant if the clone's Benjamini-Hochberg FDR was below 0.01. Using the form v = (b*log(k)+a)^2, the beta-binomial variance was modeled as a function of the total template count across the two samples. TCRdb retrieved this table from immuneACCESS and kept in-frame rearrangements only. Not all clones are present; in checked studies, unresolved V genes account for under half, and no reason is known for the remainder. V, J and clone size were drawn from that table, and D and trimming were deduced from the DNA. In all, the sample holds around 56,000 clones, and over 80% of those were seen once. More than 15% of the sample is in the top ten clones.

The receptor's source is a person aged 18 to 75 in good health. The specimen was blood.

The DNA sequence is given as TGTGCCAGCCAGATACCCGGGACAGGAAAGGACGAGCAGTACTTC. This codes for CASQIPGTGKDEQYF. The chain joins TRBV7-9 to TRBJ2-5, and 8 junctional nucleotides match TRBD1. The end of the DNA aligns better with TRBJ2-7, so the J call may be wrong. Counted from cysteine to phenylalanine, this CDR3 has 15 amino acids. Just the 45-base CDR3 DNA is kept, in frame starting at base 1. The germline V gene (reference sequence) supplies CDR1 SEHNR and CDR2 FQNEAQ.